Presented here are 27 T cell receptor beta chains from one specimen sequenced in a study of human T cells and chemical hapten exposure (dated by TCRdb to the early 2020s). The library came from RACE. Reads for this sample came from a NextSeq 500. TCRdb redid the processing of the public reads, applying fastp at Q25 and MiXCR, and retained in-frame beta chains. Identical CDR3 protein sequences are pooled into one entry, listed with their most common genes and DNA. The sample records around 120,000 distinct CDR3 sequences, approximately 15% of which are singletons. The ten most abundant clones make up roughly 2.8% of the sample. The time point label on this specimen signifies: pre-sensitization, week 0. The sample's treatment or condition label, decoded: therapeutic diphenylcyclopropenone sensitization with weekly scalp DPC. The specimen comprised whole blood, sampled in connection with sensitization to the hapten diphenylcyclopropenone (DPC). Receptor source: a woman younger than 35 with alopecia areata. Some clones in this sample may be carry-over from other donors' samples.

The genes are TRBV20-1 and TRBJ2-3; TRBD2 matches 12 bases. Trimming took 5 bases from V and 4 from J; bases not matched to a gene: 4. Germline CDR1 reads DFQATT; CDR2 reads SNEGSKA (reference sequence). The CDR3 totals 14 residues. The CDR3, as DNA: TGCAGTGCTGAGACTAGCGGGGGCGCAGATACGCAGTATTTT. Translated: CSAETSGGADTQYF.

The V gene is TRBV7-2, the J gene TRBJ2-5, with unresolved D. CDR3 size: 14 residues. CDR1 is SGHTA and CDR2 is FQGNSA in the germline V gene. Trimming took off 3 bases at V and 2 bases at J, with 10 bases between the two ends. Here the CDR3 reads CASSFSGNQETQYF. The CDR3 bases are TGTGCCAGCAGCTTCTCCGGAAATCAAGAGACCCAGTACTTC.

This clonotype was seen more than once but under ten times. V gene TRBV4-3 combines with J gene TRBJ2-1, with D possibly being TRBD2 (6 bases). Germline-derived CDR1 and CDR2 are LGHNA and YSLEER. The V end lost 0 bases, the J end lost 0 bases, and 12 bases lay between the germline ends. CDR3 length: 17 amino acids. In DNA, the CDR3 is TGCGCCAGCAGCCAAGATAGGGACTTTAGCTCCTACAATGAGCAGTTCTTC. It translates to CASSQDRDFSSYNEQFF.

This clonotype was seen repeatedly, ten times or more. This sequence joins TRBV11-2 and TRBJ2-5, with D possibly TRBD2 on 6 matching bases. Trimming left V 4 bases short and J 0 bases short, with 18 bases between. The CDR3 consists of 17 residues. Germline-derived CDR1 and CDR2 are SGHAT and FQNNGV. CDR3 residues: CASSSYTGDPYQETQYF. CDR3 sequence (DNA): TGTGCCAGCAGCTCCTATACGGGGGACCCGTACCAAGAGACCCAGTACTTC.

The rearrangement links TRBV28 to TRBJ2-3, with D unclear. The CDR3 covers 14 residues. The germline V and J ends were trimmed by 2 bases and 6 bases, with 12 bases remaining between them. The germline gives CDR1 MDHEN, CDR2 SYDVKM. CDR3 protein: CASSLRSPRDTQYF. The DNA of the CDR3 is TGTGCCAGCAGTTTAAGATCTCCTCGGGATACGCAGTATTTT. The full variable domain, with the rest looked up from reference TRBV28 and TRBJ2-3, is DVKVTQSSRYLVKRTGEKVFLECVQDMDHENMFWYRQDPGLGLRLIYFSYDVKMKEKGDIPEGYSVSREKKERFSLILESASTNQTSMYLCASSLRSPRDTQYFGPGTRLTVL.

This clonotype was found many times. V gene TRBV6-1 combines with J gene TRBJ1-5; D unclear. Per germline, CDR1 MNHNS and CDR2 SASEGT. This CDR3 is 14 amino acids long. The germline V and J ends were trimmed by 2 bases and 1 base, with 6 bases remaining between them. CDR3 nucleotide sequence: TGTGCCAGCAGTGAATGGGTGAGCAATCAGCCCCAGCATTTT. As protein: CASSEWVSNQPQHF.

This clonotype was observed a few times. The chain recombines TRBV6-1 with TRBJ2-7, with D tentatively TRBD1 or TRBD2 (5 bases each). V was pared by 8 bases and J by 5 bases, with 16 bases between. The CDR3 consists of 13 residues. CDR1 is MNHNS, CDR2 SASEGT, per germline. CDR3 in DNA: TGTGCCAGCCTTGGGACGTTTAGCCACGAGCAGTACTTC. It yields the protein CASLGTFSHEQYF.

This rearrangement joins TRBV29-1 to TRBJ2-7, with a tentative D call TRBD2 (5 bases). Germline loops: CDR1 SQVTM, CDR2 ANQGSEA. The CDR3 contains 12 residues. Trimming shortened V by 6 bases and J by 0 bases, and 9 bases separated the two germline ends. This chain's CDR3 is CSVFGDSYEQYF. CDR3 in DNA: TGCAGCGTGTTCGGGGACTCCTACGAGCAGTACTTC.

This clonotype has just one count. V is TRBV6-2 or TRBV6-3 and J is TRBJ2-3, with D unresolved. Trimming left V 2 bases short and J 1 base short, with 7 bases between. Germline V CDR1 and CDR2: MNHEY, SVGEGT. The CDR3 spans 14 residues. The CDR3 DNA reads as TGTGCCAGCAGTTACCTTGTGCGCACAGATACGCAGTATTTT. Translated: CASSYLVRTDTQYF.

This clonotype showed up many times. The V and J genes are TRBV28 and TRBJ2-1, with 15 bases identical to TRBD2. CDR1 and CDR2 from the germline V gene are MDHEN and SYDVKM. This CDR3 contains 13 residues. This CDR3 is CTSGLAGGNEQFF. As DNA, the CDR3 is TGTACCTCCGGACTAGCGGGGGGGAATGAGCAGTTCTTC. The full variable domain, rest sourced from reference TRBV28 and TRBJ2-1, is DVKVTQSSRYLVKRTGEKVFLECVQDMDHENMFWYRQDPGLGLRLIYFSYDVKMKEKGDIPEGYSVSREKKERFSLILESASTNQTSMYLCTSGLAGGNEQFFGPGTRLTVL.

This chain links TRBV28 with TRBJ1-2, with D unresolved. Trimming took 5 bases from V and 8 from J, leaving 15 bases between them. The CDR3 has 13 amino acids. Germline V CDR1 and CDR2: MDHEN, SYDVKM. CDR3 coding DNA: TGTGCCAGCAGTCGAGCTCTTCTGGGAGGCTACACCTTC. Its protein is CASSRALLGGYTF.

This clonotype was seen a handful of times. The genes are TRBV20-1 and TRBJ2-5; unclear D gene. From germline, CDR1 is DFQATT and CDR2 SNEGSKA (reference sequence). The V end lost 7 bases, the J end lost 4 bases, and 13 bases lay between the germline ends. This CDR3 has 12 amino acids. Written as DNA, the CDR3 is TGCAGTGGAAGCAGGCGCCCAGAGACCCAGTACTTC. It yields the protein CSGSRRPETQYF.

This clonotype was counted many times. This chain connects TRBV5-1 to TRBJ1-2; 7 bases are shared with TRBD1. In germline, CDR1 is SGHRS, CDR2 YFSETQ. Germline trimming cut 1 base from V and 4 bases from J; bases unmatched to any gene: 1. The CDR3 extends over 13 amino acids. The CDR3 here is CASSLTGAYGYTF. CDR3 DNA sequence: TGCGCCAGCAGCTTGACAGGGGCCTATGGCTACACCTTC.

This clonotype has only a few counts. The chain uses TRBV7-9 and TRBJ2-5; TRBD1 agrees at 9 bases. Germline loops: CDR1 SEHNR, CDR2 FQNEAQ (reference sequence). J lost 0 bases, V lost 8 bases, and 13 bases had no gene match. The length of the CDR3 is 17 residues. As DNA, the CDR3 is TGTGCCAGCCACGAGAGGGACAGGGTGCGGAACCAAGAGACCCAGTACTTC. It codes for CASHERDRVRNQETQYF.

This clonotype came up many times. The chain couples TRBV20-1 to TRBJ2-7; D call uncertain. Germline values: CDR1 DFQATT, CDR2 SNEGSKA (reference sequence). Trimming stripped 3 bases from V and 2 bases from J, with 11 bases between. The CDR3 runs to 13 residues. This chain's CDR3 is CSASRGGPYEQYF. In DNA, the CDR3 is TGCAGTGCTAGCCGCGGTGGACCCTACGAGCAGTACTTC.

This chain connects TRBV20-1 to TRBJ1-6; tentatively, D is TRBD1 (6 bases). The CDR3 loop spans 15 amino acids. Trimming removed 0 bases from V and 8 bases from J, with 14 bases in between. Germline V gene sequence: CDR1 DFQATT, CDR2 SNEGSKA (reference sequence). Here the CDR3 reads CSARDTGGRYSPLHF. The CDR3 DNA follows: TGCAGTGCTAGAGATACCGGGGGCCGGTATTCACCCCTCCACTTT.

This clonotype has only a few counts. This chain joins TRBV27 and TRBJ2-1; D is tentatively TRBD1 or TRBD2 (5 bases each). The germline CDR1 and CDR2 sequences are MNHEY and SMNVEV (reference sequence). The CDR3 extends over 16 amino acids. V shed 3 bases and J shed 0 bases, with 12 bases lying between them. The CDR3 coding sequence is TGTGCCAGCAGTTTGAGAGGGACCACCTCCTACAATGAGCAGTTCTTC. Its protein is CASSLRGTTSYNEQFF.

A few counts support this clonotype. CDR3: CASSEGGTPSYEQYF. The CDR3 DNA reads TGTGCCAGCAGTGAGGGCGGGACACCTTCCTACGAGCAGTACTTC. The chain combines TRBV25-1 with TRBJ2-7, with D possibly called TRBD1 or TRBD2 (6 bases each). V was cut by 3 bases and J by 1 base, with 13 bases left in between. Germline assignment: CDR1 MGHDK and CDR2 SYGVNS. This CDR3 is 15 amino acids long.

The V and J genes are TRBV28 and TRBJ2-3; 9 bases line up with TRBD2. V was pared by 1 base and J by 4 bases, with 3 bases of the junction left unmatched. Germline assignment: CDR1 MDHEN and CDR2 SYDVKM. CDR3 length: 15 residues. The CDR3 sequence is CASSLSIAGADTQYF. The CDR3 region has the DNA TGTGCCAGCAGTTTATCTATAGCGGGGGCAGATACGCAGTATTTT.

This sequence joins TRBV28 and TRBJ2-7, with 7 bases identical to TRBD1. Germline-derived CDR1 and CDR2 are MDHEN and SYDVKM. After removal of 1 base from V and 6 bases from J, the junction contained 9 bases not matched to a gene. The CDR3 is made up of 15 amino acids. In nucleotides, the CDR3 is TGTGCCAGCAGTTTATATATCCTACAGGGGTTCGAGCAGTACTTC. Its translation is CASSLYILQGFEQYF. The whole variable domain, remainder taken from reference TRBV28 and TRBJ2-7, is DVKVTQSSRYLVKRTGEKVFLECVQDMDHENMFWYRQDPGLGLRLIYFSYDVKMKEKGDIPEGYSVSREKKERFSLILESASTNQTSMYLCASSLYILQGFEQYFGPGTRLTVT.

This clonotype has at least ten counts. V is TRBV5-5 and J is TRBJ1-1, with D perhaps matching TRBD1 (6 bases). Trimming took 1 base from V and 0 from J, leaving 7 bases between them. There are 14 residues in the CDR3. Germline CDR1 and CDR2: SGHKS and YYEKEE (reference sequence). This CDR3 reads CASSLTGMNTEAFF. The CDR3 DNA follows: TGTGCCAGCAGCTTGACAGGGATGAACACTGAAGCTTTCTTT.

This chain connects TRBV12-3 or TRBV12-4 to TRBJ2-7; 10 bases fit TRBD2. Losses at the gene ends were 3 bases for V and 2 bases for J; bases not matched to a gene: 4. This CDR3 comprises 15 residues. The CDR3 protein is CASSFRAGGPYEQYF. CDR3 sequence (DNA): TGTGCCAGCAGTTTTCGAGCGGGGGGGCCCTACGAGCAGTACTTC.

The sample holds many counts of this clonotype. This chain connects TRBV5-4 to TRBJ1-2; 9 positions match TRBD1. The CDR3 has 12 amino acids. CDR1 and CDR2 (germline): SGHNT, YYREEE (reference sequence). With V trimmed by 5 bases and J by 10 bases, 6 bases remained unmatched. This chain's CDR3 is CASRVGTGSYTF. In DNA form, the CDR3 reads TGTGCCAGCAGAGTGGGGACAGGGTCCTACACCTTC. Complete variable domain (other parts from reference TRBV5-4 and TRBJ1-2): ETGVTQSPTHLIKTRGQQVTLRCSSQSGHNTVSWYQQALGQGPQFIFQYYREEENGRGNFPPRFSGLQFPNYSSELNVNALELDDSALYLCASRVGTGSYTFGSGTRLTVV.

This clonotype was observed a few times. The V and J genes are TRBV5-1 and TRBJ2-7; D may correspond to TRBD1 or TRBD2 (6 bases each). Germline lookup yields CDR1 SGHRS and CDR2 YFSETQ. Trimming removed 3 bases from V and 5 bases from J, with 12 bases in between. The CDR3 extends over 13 amino acids. This chain's CDR3 is CASSWHREDEQYF. The CDR3 nucleotides read TGCGCCAGCAGCTGGCACAGGGAGGACGAGCAGTACTTC.

In this sample, this clonotype turned up a few times. The chain uses TRBV7-2 and TRBJ1-1, with D possibly TRBD1 on 5 matching bases. In germline, CDR1 is SGHTA, CDR2 FQGNSA. The CDR3 spans 15 residues. Trimming shortened V by 1 base and J by 1 base, and 10 bases separated the two germline ends. CDR3 loop: CASSLGGGENTEAFF. In DNA, the CDR3 is TGTGCCAGCAGCTTAGGCGGGGGGGAGAACACTGAAGCTTTCTTT.

This sequence joins TRBV20-1 and TRBJ1-1; TRBD1 aligns across 8 bases. CDR1 DFQATT and CDR2 SNEGSKA come from the germline V gene (reference sequence). There are 14 residues in the CDR3. J lost 5 bases, V lost 8 bases, and 13 bases had no gene match. The CDR3 DNA reads TGCAGTTGCCAACTCGGACAGGGAGGTACTGAAGCTTTCTTT. Amino acid sequence: CSCQLGQGGTEAFF.

The V call is TRBV29-1, the J call TRBJ1-1, with a possible D match to TRBD1 (5 bases). The V end was cut by 6 bases, the J end by 1 base, with 12 bases between. This CDR3 contains 13 residues. The germline V gene has CDR1 SQVTM and CDR2 ANQGSEA. CDR3 residues: CSVEKGQNTEAFF. The CDR3 nucleotides read TGCAGCGTAGAGAAAGGACAGAACACTGAAGCTTTCTTT.